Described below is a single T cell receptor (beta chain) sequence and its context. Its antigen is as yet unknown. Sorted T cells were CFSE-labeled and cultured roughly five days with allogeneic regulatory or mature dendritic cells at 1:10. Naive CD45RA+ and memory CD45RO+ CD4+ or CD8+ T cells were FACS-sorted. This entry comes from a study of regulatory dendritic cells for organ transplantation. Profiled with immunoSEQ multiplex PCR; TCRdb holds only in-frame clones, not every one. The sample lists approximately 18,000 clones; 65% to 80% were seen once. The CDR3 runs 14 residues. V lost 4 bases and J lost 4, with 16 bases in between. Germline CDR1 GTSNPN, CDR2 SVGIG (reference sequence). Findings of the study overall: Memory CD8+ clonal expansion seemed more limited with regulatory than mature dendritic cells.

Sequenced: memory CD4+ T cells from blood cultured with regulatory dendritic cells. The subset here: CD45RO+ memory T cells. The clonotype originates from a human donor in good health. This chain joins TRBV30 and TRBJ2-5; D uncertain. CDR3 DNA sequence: TGTGCCTGGAAGGTGGACCCCGCCGGAGAGACCCAGTACTTC. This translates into CAWKVDPAGETQYF.